This is a list of T cell receptor beta chains from one sample in a study of blood T cells in healthy people across ages. Using its own MiXCR run on the 5' RACE reads, TCRdb lists one record per CDR3 protein. The data contain roughly 800,000 distinct CDR3 sequences, approximately 25% of them singletons. These data were likewise used in another study, on T cells of mothers and their children.

Sequenced: blood. Every receptor here comes from a boy between 5 and 17 years old in good health. Each CDR3 is given with its conserved first and last residue. D genes are given only for firm matches. Clone size appears in some rows only: once, few, many, or a class for an expanded clone.

J | size | V | D | DNA | CDR3
TRBJ2-5 | NA | TRBV2 | NA | TGTGCCAGCAGTGAATATAGGACAGCCCAAGAGACCCAGTACTTC | CASSEYRTAQETQYF
TRBJ1-5 | few | TRBV28 | NA | TGTGCCAGCCGGGGGGAATTGAGCAATCAGCCCCAGCATTTT | CASRGELSNQPQHF
TRBJ2-5 | NA | TRBV20-1 | NA | TGCAGTGCGATAGTCTTTGGCCGGGCTGGGGAGACCCAGTACTTC | CSAIVFGRAGETQYF
TRBJ2-1 | NA | TRBV27 | NA | TGTGCCAGCAGTGAGATGTCGGGGGTAAGGGGATACAATGAGCAGTTCTTC | CASSEMSGVRGYNEQFF
TRBJ1-2 | NA | TRBV28 | TRBD1 | TGTGCCAGCAGCTCGGGACAGCTCATGGGCTACACCTTC | CASSSGQLMGYTF
TRBJ2-5 | NA | TRBV3-1 | NA | TGTGCCAGCAGCCAAGCGGCTGGGCAGACCCAGTACTTC | CASSQAAGQTQYF
TRBJ2-1 | NA | TRBV20-1 | TRBD2 | TGCAGTGCTAGCGGGAGGGCCAGAAATGAGCAGTTCTTC | CSASGRARNEQFF
TRBJ2-3 | NA | TRBV29-1 | NA | TGCAGCGTTGCCTATTGGGAACAGGGTGGGCAGTATTTT | CSVAYWEQGGQYF
TRBJ2-3 | NA | TRBV10-3 | TRBD2 | TGTGCCATCAGTGAGTTCGCTAGCGGGGGCACAGATACGCAGTATTTT | CAISEFASGGTDTQYF
TRBJ2-6 | few | TRBV15 | NA | TGTGCCACCAGCCCAGGGCTGGCTGGGGCCAACGTCCTGACTTTC | CATSPGLAGANVLTF
TRBJ2-1 | few | TRBV3-1 | TRBD2 | TGTGCCAGCAGCCATAAATCGGGACTAGCGGGAGTATTGGGCGGTGAGCAGTTCTTC | CASSHKSGLAGVLGGEQFF
TRBJ2-7 | many | TRBV13 | NA | TGTGCCAGCAGCCTAACAGGTCAAAGCTCCTACGAGCAGTACTTC | CASSLTGQSSYEQYF
TRBJ2-5 | many | TRBV20-1 | NA | TGCAGTGCCAAAACAGAGACCCAGTACTTC | CSAKTETQYF
TRBJ2-5 | NA | TRBV7-2 | NA | TGTGCCAGCAGCCGACAGGAAGGAGAGCAGTACTTC | CASSRQEGEQYF
TRBJ1-1 | NA | TRBV7-9 | NA | TGTGCCAGCAGCCCTTGGTCGGGGGAAGCTTTCTTT | CASSPWSGEAFF
TRBJ2-7 | many | TRBV2 | TRBD1 | TGTGCCAGCAGAGAGGGGACAGCAACCTACGAGCAGTACTTC | CASREGTATYEQYF
TRBJ1-1 | NA | TRBV4-1 | NA | TGCGCCAGCAGCCAAGATAGCCAGGTCTTTAGCACTGAAGCTTTCTTT | CASSQDSQVFSTEAFF
TRBJ2-5 | many | TRBV7-2 | NA | TGTGCCAGCAGCTTAGATGGGAGACAAGAGACCCAGTACTTC | CASSLDGRQETQYF
TRBJ1-2 | NA | TRBV28 | NA | TGTGCCAGCAGCCTGGGGGGGCAACCCTATGGCTACACCTTC | CASSLGGQPYGYTF
TRBJ1-1 | NA | TRBV28 | NA | TGTGCCAGCACTTCAGGCCCCATGAACACTGAAGCTTTCTTT | CASTSGPMNTEAFF
TRBJ2-7 | many | TRBV6-6 | NA | TGTGCCAGCAGTTACTATGAAGGGGTGACCTACGAGCAGTACTTC | CASSYYEGVTYEQYF
TRBJ2-3 | NA | TRBV29-1 | NA | TGCAGCTTTTATTCTAGCACAGATACGCAGTATTTT | CSFYSSTDTQYF
TRBJ2-1 | NA | TRBV4-1 | TRBD2 | TGCGCCAGCAGCCAAGAAGTTGGCCTAGCGGGAGACTACAATGAGCAGTTCTTC | CASSQEVGLAGDYNEQFF
TRBJ1-1 | few | TRBV4-3 | NA | TGCGCCAGCAGCCAAGATATGCGGGCTAGAGCTTTCTTT | CASSQDMRARAFF
TRBJ2-3 | many | TRBV7-2 | NA | TGTGCCAGCAGCAGGCGGAGCCCAACTAGCACAGATACGCAGTATTTT | CASSRRSPTSTDTQYF
TRBJ2-1 | NA | TRBV3-1 | NA | TGTGCCAGCAGCCCTCCGACTCGGAACAACAATGAGCAGTTCTTC | CASSPPTRNNNEQFF
TRBJ1-1 | NA | TRBV7-9 | TRBD1 | TGTGCCAGCAGCGGCCCGGACAGGCGGGACACTGAAGCCTTCTTT | CASSGPDRRDTEAFF
TRBJ2-7 | few | TRBV6-5 | TRBD2 | TGTGCCAGCAGATCCTCGACTAGCGGGGCCTACGAGCAGTACTTC | CASRSSTSGAYEQYF
TRBJ2-5 | few | TRBV28 | NA | TGTGCCAGCAGTTCCCCAGGGTCGGCGGGGAGGTACCAAGAGACCCAGTACTTC | CASSSPGSAGRYQETQYF
TRBJ2-5 | NA | TRBV12-3/TRBV12-4 | TRBD1 | TGTGCCAGCAGTCCACAGGCAGGGGGTCGGGAGACCCAGTACTTC | CASSPQAGGRETQYF
TRBJ2-7 | NA | TRBV29-1 | TRBD1 | TGCAGCGCGACAGGGGGCCCTCTCGAGCAGTACTTC | CSATGGPLEQYF
TRBJ2-7 | NA | TRBV28 | TRBD1 | TGTGCCAGCAGCACGTCCGGGACAGGGGGACCTGCCGAGCAGTACTTC | CASSTSGTGGPAEQYF